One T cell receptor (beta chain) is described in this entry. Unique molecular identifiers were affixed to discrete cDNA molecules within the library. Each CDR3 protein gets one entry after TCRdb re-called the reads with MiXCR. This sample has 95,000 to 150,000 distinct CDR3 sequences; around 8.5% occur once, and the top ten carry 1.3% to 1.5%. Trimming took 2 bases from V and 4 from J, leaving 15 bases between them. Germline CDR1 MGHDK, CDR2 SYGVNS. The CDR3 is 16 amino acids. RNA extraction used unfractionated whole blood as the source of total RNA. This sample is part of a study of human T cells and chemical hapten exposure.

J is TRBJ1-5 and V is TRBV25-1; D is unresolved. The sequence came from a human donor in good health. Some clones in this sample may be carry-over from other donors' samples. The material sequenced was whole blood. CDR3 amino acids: CASSEIREKKNQPQHF. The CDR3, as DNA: TGTGCCAGCAGTGAAATCCGGGAGAAGAAGAATCAGCCCCAGCATTTT.